The rows below give T cell receptor beta chains drawn from one sample of a study of shared clonotypes between healthy human individuals. Assay used: immunoSEQ multiplex PCR; TCRdb lists only in-frame clones, some missing. The sample has 1.5 million to 1.9 million clones, approximately 98% seen once. The sample taken for sequencing was naive CD4+ T cells sorted from blood. Every receptor here comes from a man under 40 in good health. CDR3s include the opening cysteine and the closing phenylalanine or tryptophan.

TRBV6-5	TRBJ2-7	CASSPGPIYEQYF
TRBV27	TRBJ2-2	CASSPRPRTGELFF
TRBV19	TRBJ1-2	CASSISGVGYTF
TRBV6-6	TRBJ2-7	CASSSRGTSVSYEQYF
TRBV5-1	TRBJ2-1	CASSLSSASEQFF
TRBV7-5	TRBJ2-2	CVRSPTSGRDPNTGELFF
TRBV18	TRBJ1-4	CASSPPGHTNEKLFF
TRBV28	TRBJ1-2	CASSSWTGGWGYGYTF
TRBV7-2	TRBJ2-1	CASSLAPETSGYNEQFF
TRBV7-9	TRBJ2-3	CASRSLTGRQYF
TRBV2	TRBJ2-2	CASKGETGLSAGELFF
TRBV19	TRBJ2-3	CASSIATGTSGGISLEYF
TRBV5-1	TRBJ2-7	CASRENAYEQYF
TRBV5-4	TRBJ1-4	CATKPEGVEKLFF
TRBV18	TRBJ2-2	CASSPSRVPGELFF
TRBV28	TRBJ1-2	CASRLTEKYGYTF
TRBV7-9	TRBJ2-3	CASSLRAGTGEIDTQYF
TRBV19	TRBJ2-3	CASSLAGAGTDTQYF
TRBV7-6	TRBJ2-7	CASSLEAGRENYEQYF
TRBV7-9	TRBJ1-1	CASSLSGGAGNTEAFF
TRBV7-8	TRBJ1-1	CASSLTAGTEAFF
TRBV4-1	TRBJ2-1	CASSLFRDPWDGEQFF
TRBV19	TRBJ1-2	CASRNYGYTF
TRBV25-1	TRBJ1-2	CASSDWDRRYGYTF
TRBV5-4	TRBJ2-6	CASSLPGANVLTF
TRBV10-3	TRBJ2-1	CAISESSGSEQFF
TRBV5-1	TRBJ1-1	CASSLATETEAFF
TRBV4-2	TRBJ2-7	CASSQEGQGRDEQYF
TRBV2	TRBJ2-1	CAREGTGGLASYNEQFF
TRBV28	TRBJ2-1	CASSLLTSGIHNEQFF
TRBV2	TRBJ1-2	CASGGFPQGYTF
TRBV28	TRBJ2-4	CASSFPELGKDIQYF
TRBV19	TRBJ2-1	CATLSGLRNEQFF
TRBV6-1	TRBJ2-7	CASSGTSGSSEQYF
TRBV14	TRBJ2-7	CASSQDGGPGWEQYF
TRBV18	TRBJ2-1	CASSPRDIAPQEQFF
TRBV5-1	TRBJ2-3	CASSVQARGTDTQYF
TRBV28	TRBJ1-2	CASSLGGLGDYGYTF
TRBV6-5	TRBJ2-7	CASSYASGTGAEQYF
TRBV5-1	TRBJ2-7	CASSSGTDYEQYF
TRBV5-4	TRBJ1-4	CASSLGHLTNEKLFF